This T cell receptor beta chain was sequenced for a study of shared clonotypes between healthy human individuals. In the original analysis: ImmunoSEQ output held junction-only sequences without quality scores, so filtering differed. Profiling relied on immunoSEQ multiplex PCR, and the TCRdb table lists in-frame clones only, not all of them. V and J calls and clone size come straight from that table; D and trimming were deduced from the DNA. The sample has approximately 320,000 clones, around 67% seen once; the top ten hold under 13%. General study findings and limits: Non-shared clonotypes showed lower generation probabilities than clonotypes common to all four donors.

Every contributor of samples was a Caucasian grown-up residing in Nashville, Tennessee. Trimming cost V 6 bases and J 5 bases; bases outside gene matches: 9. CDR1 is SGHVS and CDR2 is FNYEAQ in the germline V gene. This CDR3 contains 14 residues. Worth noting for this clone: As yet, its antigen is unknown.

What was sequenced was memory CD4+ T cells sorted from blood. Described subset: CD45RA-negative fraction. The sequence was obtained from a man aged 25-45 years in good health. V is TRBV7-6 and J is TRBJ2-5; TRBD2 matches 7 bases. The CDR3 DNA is TGTGCCAGCAGTGGGACTACTAGCCGGGAGACCCAGTACTTC. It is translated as CASSGTTSRETQYF.